These T cell receptor beta chains were read from a single sample in a study of OX40 agonist ivuxolimab in advanced cancers. The protocol was immunoSEQ multiplex PCR, while the TCRdb copy is restricted to in-frame clones and leaves out a portion. The sample contains around 63,000 clones, nearly 95% of which appear only once. Sequencing was performed on CD4+ or CD8+ T cells sorted from blood, taken in a trial of the OX40 agonist ivuxolimab. The receptors come from an adult with an advanced solid tumor such as melanoma, head and neck, liver or kidney cancer. Both conserved end residues are part of each CDR3. The D gene is left open where the match is weak. Only part of the rows carry a size: once, few, many, or a class if the clone is expanded.

DNA: TGCGCCAGCAGCCAACGAGGACTAGCGGGAAAAAACATTCAGTACTTC; CDR3: CASSQRGLAGKNIQYF; size: .; J: TRBJ2-4; V: TRBV4-3; D: TRBD2
DNA: TGTGCCAGCAGCGGGACCGGCGGGAGCTCCTACAATGAGCAGTTCTTC; CDR3: CASSGTGGSSYNEQFF; size: .; J: TRBJ2-1; V: TRBV28; D: TRBD2
DNA: TGCGCCAGCAGCCTTAGGACAGGGAGCTACGAGCAGTACTTC; CDR3: CASSLRTGSYEQYF; size: .; J: TRBJ2-7; V: TRBV4-1; D: TRBD1
DNA: TGCAGCGCGACACTCCAAAACACTGAAGCTTTCTTT; CDR3: CSATLQNTEAFF; size: few; J: TRBJ1-1; V: TRBV29-1; D: .
DNA: TGTGCCAGCAGCCTAGGTAGGGGACCTCAGCCCCAGCATTTT; CDR3: CASSLGRGPQPQHF; size: .; J: TRBJ1-5; V: TRBV27; D: .
DNA: TGTGCCAGCGCTGAACTTGGACTAGCGGACACAGATACGCAGTATTTT; CDR3: CASAELGLADTDTQYF; size: .; J: TRBJ2-3; V: TRBV25-1; D: TRBD2
DNA: TGTGCCAGCAGCTTAGGGTACCAAGAGACCCAGTACTTC; CDR3: CASSLGYQETQYF; size: .; J: TRBJ2-5; V: TRBV7-8; D: .
DNA: TGTGCCGGAAGAGCAAGTACCCCCTACAATGAGCAGTTCTTC; CDR3: CAGRASTPYNEQFF; size: .; J: TRBJ2-1; V: TRBV2; D: .
DNA: TGTGCCAGCAGCCTCCGGGACAATTATGACGAGCAGTACTTC; CDR3: CASSLRDNYDEQYF; size: .; J: TRBJ2-7; V: TRBV5-6; D: .
DNA: TGCGCCAGCACCCCGGTTGGACTAGCGGGGGGAGTCCACGAGCAGTACTTC; CDR3: CASTPVGLAGGVHEQYF; size: .; J: TRBJ2-7; V: TRBV5-1; D: TRBD2
DNA: TGTGCCAGCAGTACAACAGGGAAATACGAGCAGTACTTC; CDR3: CASSTTGKYEQYF; size: .; J: TRBJ2-7; V: TRBV27; D: .
DNA: TGTGCCAGCAGCCGGGACAGGGGGTCCGATCGACGCGAGCAGTACTTC; CDR3: CASSRDRGSDRREQYF; size: .; J: TRBJ2-7; V: TRBV7-9; D: TRBD1
DNA: TGTGCCAGTGCCCAACCGGACGAGACCCAGTACTTC; CDR3: CASAQPDETQYF; size: .; J: TRBJ2-5; V: TRBV19; D: .
DNA: TGTGCCAGTAGTAGAGGCAGGAGCGGGGAGCTGTTTTTT; CDR3: CASSRGRSGELFF; size: once; J: TRBJ2-2; V: TRBV19; D: .